This T cell receptor (beta chain) was recorded in a study of circulating and synovial CD4+ cells in juvenile arthritis. Study results and limitations: T cell genome counts differed by at least an order of magnitude between CPL and CD4 samples. Traditional Vbeta family usage analysis missed the pathogenic-like versus bulk difference.

Donors were patients with active juvenile idiopathic arthritis. Comment on this clone: Its antigen is unknown.

This CDR3 region has 11 residues. CDR1 and CDR2 (germline): SGHTA, FQGNSA. Trimming removed 4 bases at V and 8 bases at J, with 8 bases between. Produced via immunoSEQ multiplex PCR; TCRdb's table is partial and in-frame only. The sample holds about 34,000 clones, 95% to 96% seen once. The chain joins TRBV7-2 to TRBJ1-2; no clear D. The source of this sequence is a human donor with juvenile idiopathic arthritis. Sequenced material: CD4+ T cells from blood. The CDR3 protein is CASSSTVGYTF. The CDR3 DNA follows: TGTGCCAGCAGCTCCACGGTAGGCTACACCTTC.